Reported below is one T cell receptor beta chain. Its target is unknown. CDR1 is LNHDA, CDR2 SQIVND, per germline (reference sequence). This CDR3 region has 13 residues. V was cut by 7 bases and J by 0 bases, with 9 bases left in between. Survey-level immunoSEQ v3.0 assays were run. Per sample, sequencing targeted about 40,000-50,000 T-cell genomes. Some clones are missing from TCRdb's copy, which holds only in-frame ones; the method was immunoSEQ multiplex PCR. Of some 14,000 clones in the sample, around 84% were seen once. This sample stems from a study of long-term antiretroviral therapy in people with HIV. Study-wide context: First collections came about a decade before the 2015 immediate-ART recommendation.

Findings and caveats of the study: Diversity went up after ART and still fell short of transplant donor controls.

The rearrangement links TRBV19 to TRBJ1-1; TRBD1 is a possible D gene (5 bases). The sequencing used unsorted PBMCs, collected 0.4 years after starting antiretroviral therapy. This clonotype was obtained from a man in his thirties or forties with HIV. The chain's CDR3 is CASIAGMNTEAFF. Written as DNA, the CDR3 is TGTGCCAGTATCGCAGGGATGAACACTGAAGCTTTCTTT. The full variable domain, completed using reference TRBV19 and TRBJ1-1, is DGGITQSPKYLFRKEGQNVTLSCEQNLNHDAMYWYRQDPGQGLRLIYYSQIVNDFQKGDIAEGYSVSREKKESFPLTVTSAQKNPTAFYLCASIAGMNTEAFFGQGTRLTVV.